The T cell receptor (beta chain) described here comes from a study of T cells in Graves' hyperthyroidism and ophthalmopathy. There are many counts of this clonotype. The CDR3 has 16 residues. CDR1 and CDR2 from the germline V gene are SGHVS and FNYEAQ. The trim removed 5 bases at V and 5 bases at J, leaving 11 bases unmatched. RNA transcripts were the template for amplifying TCR beta CDR3 regions. The HTBI primer set was used in a first-round RT-PCR of the TCR CDR3. TCRdb passed the multiplex PCR reads through MiXCR, listing each CDR3 protein once. Of approximately 500,000 distinct CDR3 sequences in the sample, around 45% are singletons; the top ten hold about 7.8%.

V gene TRBV7-6 combines with J gene TRBJ2-5, with 10 nucleotides matching TRBD2. Sequences were obtained from peripheral blood or thyroid tissue (not recorded which). This clonotype was obtained from a woman between 18 and 30 years old with Graves' hyperthyroidism. The CDR3 protein is CASSPLSGRARETQYF. CDR3 DNA: TGTGCCAGCAGCCCGTTGAGCGGGAGGGCCCGTGAGACCCAGTACTTC.